This T cell receptor (beta chain) was sequenced for a study of OX40 agonist ivuxolimab in advanced cancers. Germline loops: CDR1 GTSNPN, CDR2 SVGIG (reference sequence). Germline trimming cut 0 bases from V and 4 bases from J; bases unmatched to any gene: 20. The CDR3 covers 19 residues. The assay was immunoSEQ multiplex PCR, and TCRdb's table has in-frame clones only and misses some. Of some 100,000 clones in the sample, around 91% were seen once. The starting material was CD4+ or CD8+ T cells sorted from blood, obtained in a trial of the OX40 agonist ivuxolimab. This rearrangement joins TRBV30 to TRBJ2-5, with TRBD2 matching 7 bases. This receptor was taken from an adult with an advanced solid tumor such as melanoma, head and neck, liver or kidney cancer. The CDR3 region has the DNA TGTGCCTGGAGTGTAGGTGGTCTTATTGGGCGGGAGCACACAGAGACCCAGTACTTC. This gives the protein CAWSVGGLIGREHTETQYF. Full variable domain (missing parts from reference TRBV30 and TRBJ2-5): SQTIHQWPATLVQPVGSPLSLECTVEGTSNPNLYWYRQAAGRGLQLLFYSVGIGQISSEVPQNLSASRPQDRQFILSSKKLLLSDSGFYLCAWSVGGLIGREHTETQYFGPGTRLLVL.